The clone carrying this TCR beta chain was found many times. The sample comes from a study of blood T cells in healthy people across ages. Next came a second PCR, run for roughly 6 to 11 cycles, which used a sample-barcoded 5' primer along with a J-beta primer mix. Every sample returned 2.5 million or more CDR3-containing paired-end reads. TCRdb reanalysed the 5' RACE reads using MiXCR and keeps one entry per CDR3 protein. The sample records 1.5 million to 2 million distinct CDR3 sequences, 28% being singletons. Unmatched junction bases numbered 8, after V lost 7 bases and J lost 6 bases. The CDR3 has 15 residues.

The sequencing input was blood. This sequence originates from a woman in her 30s in good health. The V call is TRBV12-3 or TRBV12-4, the J call TRBJ2-1, with 11 bases lining up with TRBD2. The CDR3 spells CASILPGLAANEQFF. CDR3 DNA: TGTGCCAGCATCCTCCCGGGACTAGCGGCCAATGAGCAGTTCTTC.